The source of this T cell receptor (beta chain) is a study of T cell repertoires in cytomegalovirus infection. Overall study results and limits: There were carriers of CMV plus the relevant HLA, and cumulative public TCR beta family frequency identified them. Dominating the ex vivo response were HLA-C-restricted CMV-specific TCR beta clonotypes.

V lost 0 bases, J lost 8 bases, and 13 bases lay in between. This CDR3 contains 14 residues. Germline V lookup: CDR1 LNHNV, CDR2 YYDKDF (reference sequence). A note on this clonotype: Antigen specificity is unknown.

TCRdb reanalysed the reads using MiXCR and keeps one entry per CDR3 protein. The repertoire holds over 450,000 distinct CDR3 sequences, with 10% to 12% as singletons. V and J are TRBV15 and TRBJ1-2; D may be TRBD1 (5 bases). This TCR came from a human donor in good health (CMV status not recorded). Some clones in this sample may be carry-over from other donors' samples. Specimen: PBMCs. CDR3 sequence: CATSRDPQGGGYTF. CDR3 DNA sequence: TGTGCCACCAGCAGAGATCCCCAGGGAGGAGGCTACACCTTC. Based on the CDR3 plus reference TRBV15 and TRBJ1-2, the full variable domain is DAMVIQNPRYQVTQFGKPVTLSCSQTLNHNVMYWYQQKSSQAPKLLFHYYDKDFNNEADTPDNFQSRRPNTSFCFLDIRSPGLGDTAMYLCATSRDPQGGGYTFGSGTRLTVV.